The 6 T cell receptor beta chains reported below all come from one sample, sequenced in a study of regulatory T cells in long-lasting Graves disease. Arm-PCR of CDR3 regions with iRepertoire HTBI primers generated TCR beta libraries. TCRdb called the multiplex PCR reads again in MiXCR, with one record for every CDR3 protein. Among about 400,000 distinct CDR3 sequences listed, less than 25% were seen once. Specified time point: persistent/refractory GD, antithyroid drugs over 5 years with positive TRAb. Extracted PBMC RNA gave rise to the TCR library. This specimen was peripheral blood mononuclear cells (PBMCs), taken when the disease was refractory, from a patient treated with antithyroid drugs. The receptors stem from a female donor with Graves disease.

As to this clonotype: The junction shows a germline mismatch at one end, possibly a read error. V and J are TRBV5-6 and TRBJ2-7; D may correspond to TRBD1 or TRBD2 (5 bases each). CDR3 length equals 12 residues. Germline CDR1 is SGHDT and CDR2 is YYEEEE. The CDR3 region has the DNA TGTGCCAGCAGCTTGCAGGGACCGCAGCAGTGCTTC. The encoded protein is CASSLQGPQQCF.

This clonotype was seen repeatedly, ten times or more. CDR3 sequence: CSARASGGLNEKLFF. The CDR3 DNA is TGCAGTGCTAGAGCCTCAGGGGGACTTAATGAAAAACTGTTTTTT. The gene calls are TRBV20-1 and TRBJ1-4; TRBD1 agrees at 7 bases. CDR3 length equals 15 residues. V shed 1 base and J 4 bases; nucleotides not matched to a gene: 6. Germline V gives CDR1 DFQATT, CDR2 SNEGSKA (reference sequence).

Regarding this clonotype: At one end, the junction sequence differs from germline, possibly due to a read error. The chain uses TRBV15 and TRBJ2-2; TRBD1 matches 7 bases. Germline values: CDR1 LNHNV, CDR2 YYDKDF (reference sequence). The CDR3 length is 15 residues. CDR3 amino acids: CATSRTQGFSGELVF. As DNA, the CDR3 is TGTGCCACCAGCAGAACACAGGGGTTTTCCGGGGAGCTGGTTTTT.

In this sample, this clonotype turned up many times. This rearrangement joins TRBV29-1 to TRBJ2-7; D is possibly TRBD2 (6 bases). Germline-derived CDR1 and CDR2 are SQVTM and ANQGSEA. The V gene lost 5 bases and the J gene lost 1 base, with 12 bases spanning the gap. This CDR3 has 13 residues. In nucleotides, the CDR3 is TGCAGCGTTAGGGCGGGATTGTCCTACGAGCAGTACTTC. This encodes CSVRAGLSYEQYF.

The V call is TRBV10-2, the J call TRBJ2-7, with 10 nucleotides matching TRBD1. The length of the CDR3 is 17 residues. Germline V gene data show CDR1 as WSHSY and CDR2 as SAAADI. V was clipped by 4 bases and J by 2 bases; unmatched bases: 11. The CDR3 region is CASSGGGTGVVPYEQYF. CDR3 DNA sequence: TGCGCCAGCAGTGGAGGAGGGACAGGGGTGGTTCCCTACGAGCAGTACTTC.

A note on this clonotype: With only one base between it and a far larger clone, this is likely a read error. The chain couples TRBV6-9 to TRBJ2-2, with no clear D. The CDR3 totals 13 residues. CDR1 MNHGY and CDR2 SVAAGI come from the germline V gene. The CDR3 DNA follows: TGTGCCTGCAGTTTGTCGAACACCGGGGAGCTGTTTTTT. It is translated as CACSLSNTGELFF.